These 24 T cell receptor beta chains came from one sample sequenced in a study of T cell responses to AZD1222 COVID-19 vaccine. Assay: immunoSEQ multiplex PCR; the TCRdb copy retains only in-frame clones and omits some. The sample carries over 100,000 clones, approximately 91% recorded once. Here the sequenced sample was peripheral blood, taken on day 0 of AZD1222 vaccination. These receptors were obtained from an adult in good health.

V usage is TRBV7-3 and J usage is TRBJ2-1, with 9 bases matching TRBD2. The V gene end was trimmed by 1 base and the J gene end by 3 bases; junction bases not matched to a gene: 1. CDR3 length: 15 residues. CDR1 is SGHTA, CDR2 FQGTGA, per germline. CDR3 DNA: TGTGCCAGCAGCTTAATAGCGGGGGACTACAATGAGCAGTTCTTC. Amino acid sequence: CASSLIAGDYNEQFF.

The V and J genes are TRBV7-3 and TRBJ2-4; unclear D gene. The CDR3 totals 17 residues. The V gene's germline CDR1 is SGHTA and CDR2 FQGTGA. V lost 3 bases, J lost 3 bases, and 18 bases lay in between. CDR3 amino acids: CASSLNAGDVGKNIQYF. CDR3 sequence (DNA): TGTGCCAGCAGCTTGAATGCTGGGGATGTGGGCAAAAACATTCAGTACTTC.

The rearrangement uses TRBV7-8 and TRBJ2-7, with D possibly matching TRBD2 (6 bases). CDR1 SGHVS and CDR2 FQNEAQ come from the germline V gene. The V end was cut by 3 bases, the J end by 4 bases, with 10 bases between. The CDR3 contains 13 residues. CDR3 protein: CASSFSGGYEQYF. CDR3 sequence (DNA): TGTGCCAGCAGCTTTTCCGGGGGTTACGAGCAGTACTTC.

V gene TRBV3-1 (or the pseudogene TRBV3-2) combines with J gene TRBJ2-2; no clear D. Trimming shortened V by 3 bases and J by 6 bases, and 5 bases separated the two germline ends. The CDR3 spans 12 residues. CDR1 LGHDT and CDR2 YNNKEL come from the germline V gene (reference sequence). The CDR3 nucleotides are TGTGCCAGCAGCCATAGGGCCGGGGAGCTGTTTTTT. As protein: CASSHRAGELFF.

With respect to this clone: The identical CDR3 is also encoded by other nucleotide sequences in the sample. CDR3 protein: CASSEAGGPYGYTF. Written as DNA, the CDR3 is TGTGCCAGCAGTGAAGCCGGGGGTCCCTACGGCTACACCTTC. This chain joins TRBV6-1 and TRBJ1-2, with a possible D match to TRBD1 (5 bases). The CDR3 has 14 residues. Trimming cost V 0 bases and J 8 bases, with 13 bases left between them. CDR1 MNHNS and CDR2 SASEGT come from the germline V gene.

The CDR3 region is CASSPTGNIGPGYTF. CDR3 coding DNA: TGTGCCAGTAGTCCTACAGGAAACATCGGTCCCGGCTACACCTTC. The rearrangement joins TRBV19 to TRBJ1-2, with TRBD1 as a possible D gene (5 bases). V shed 5 bases and J shed 8 bases, with 21 bases lying between them. Per the germline V gene, CDR1 is LNHDA and CDR2 is SQIVND (reference sequence). The CDR3 runs 15 residues.

In this sample, this clone turned up a few times. The chain recombines TRBV30 with TRBJ2-1; 10 bases map to TRBD2. Trimming took 2 bases from V and 8 from J; bases not matched to a gene: 6. Germline V gene sequence: CDR1 GTSNPN, CDR2 SVGIG (reference sequence). This CDR3 region has 14 residues. The CDR3 DNA is TGTGCCTGGAGTAAGCGGGGGGGCCTCCATGAGCAGTTCTTC. It is translated as CAWSKRGGLHEQFF. The complete variable domain, with remaining parts taken from reference TRBV30 and TRBJ2-1, reads SQTIHQWPATLVQPVGSPLSLECTVEGTSNPNLYWYRQAAGRGLQLLFYSVGIGQISSEVPQNLSASRPQDRQFILSSKKLLLSDSGFYLCAWSKRGGLHEQFFGPGTRLTVL.

V and J are TRBV9 and TRBJ1-5; 10 bases align to TRBD1. The CDR3 contains 15 residues. After removal of 3 bases from V and 6 bases from J, the junction contained 6 bases not matched to a gene. Germline V CDR1 and CDR2: SGDLS, YYNGEE. CDR3 amino acids: CASSGGTGVGQPQHF. The CDR3 coding sequence is TGTGCCAGCAGCGGCGGGACAGGGGTAGGTCAGCCCCAGCATTTT.

The rearrangement joins TRBV25-1 to TRBJ2-1, with D possibly being TRBD1 (6 bases). Deletions cut 6 bases from V and 6 bases from J, with 9 bases between. This CDR3 is built from 12 residues. The germline V gene has CDR1 MGHDK and CDR2 SYGVNS. The CDR3 nucleotides read TGTGCCAGCAGGGTAGGGGGCAATGAGCAGTTCTTC. It specifies CASRVGGNEQFF.

The gene calls are TRBV7-9 and TRBJ1-3; no firm D call. The germline V gene has CDR1 SEHNR and CDR2 FQNEAQ (reference sequence). V gave up 5 bases and J gave up 4 bases, with 9 bases separating them. The CDR3 sequence is 13 residues long. The CDR3 region is CASSLGYGNTIYF. As DNA, the CDR3 is TGTGCCAGCAGCCTCGGGTACGGAAACACCATATATTTT.

The DNA of the CDR3 is TGTGCCAGCAGCGGCGTAGGGGGGGGTCTGCTTGGCTATGGCTACACCTTC. This codes for CASSGVGGGLLGYGYTF. V and J are TRBV9 and TRBJ1-2; D might be TRBD1 (6 bases). Per germline, CDR1 SGDLS and CDR2 YYNGEE. Trimming took 3 bases from V and 4 from J, leaving 22 bases between them. The CDR3 is 17 residues long.

The chain carries TRBV6-5 and TRBJ2-7, with a weak D call TRBD2 (5 bases). The CDR3 spans 15 residues. CDR1 is MNHEY and CDR2 is SVGAGI in the germline V gene. Trimming stripped 7 bases from V and 3 bases from J, with 19 bases between. The CDR3 here is CASTGMRAADYEQYF. As DNA, the CDR3 is TGTGCCAGCACCGGAATGCGGGCAGCGGACTACGAGCAGTACTTC.

V gene TRBV24-1 combines with J gene TRBJ2-5; D is perhaps TRBD1 (6 bases). This CDR3 spans 16 amino acids. V lost 3 bases to trimming and J lost 0 bases, with 13 bases between them. Germline V gene data show CDR1 as KGHDR and CDR2 as SFDVKD. CDR3 region: CATSDGGRGHQETQYF. CDR3 in DNA: TGTGCCACCAGTGATGGAGGCAGGGGCCACCAAGAGACCCAGTACTTC.

The rearrangement joins TRBV28 to TRBJ1-5; possible D gene TRBD1, 5 bases. This CDR3 region has 15 residues. Trimming left V 2 bases short and J 3 bases short, with 11 bases between. Looked up from germline, CDR1 is MDHEN and CDR2 is SYDVKM. The CDR3 nucleotides are TGTGCCAGCAGTTTACAAGGGGCCATCAATCAGCCCCAGCATTTT. It translates to CASSLQGAINQPQHF.

The chain uses TRBV6-2 or TRBV6-3 and TRBJ2-5, with 7 positions matching TRBD2. Unmatched junction bases numbered 14, after V lost 0 bases and J lost 4 bases. The CDR3 totals 18 residues. Germline lookup yields CDR1 MNHEY and CDR2 SVGEGT. The CDR3 protein is CASSYSGLDGGYLETQYF. Written as DNA, the CDR3 is TGTGCCAGCAGTTACTCGGGACTGGACGGGGGGTATCTAGAGACCCAGTACTTC.

The gene calls are TRBV24-1 and TRBJ2-5; D is perhaps TRBD1 or TRBD2 (6 bases each). The germline V gene has CDR1 KGHDR and CDR2 SFDVKD. Trimming pared 3 bases from V and 2 bases from J, leaving 9 bases between. The CDR3 has 14 amino acids. Here the CDR3 reads CATSDAGQQETQYF. CDR3 DNA sequence: TGTGCCACCAGTGATGCGGGACAACAAGAGACCCAGTACTTC.

The chain carries TRBV29-1 and TRBJ1-1, with D possibly matching TRBD1 (5 bases). V lost 4 bases and J lost 3, with 15 bases in between. Germline V gives CDR1 SQVTM, CDR2 ANQGSEA. The CDR3 sequence is 14 residues long. The CDR3 nucleotides are TGCAGCGTTGCTGGGACCCTGTCTTACACTGAAGCTTTCTTT. It yields the protein CSVAGTLSYTEAFF.

The rearrangement links TRBV12-5 to TRBJ2-1, with D possibly matching TRBD2 (6 bases). The CDR3 covers 14 residues. Germline lookup yields CDR1 LGHNT and CDR2 FRNRAP. Deletions cut 5 bases from V and 3 bases from J, with 11 bases between. The CDR3 region is CASGRDSIYNEQFF. The DNA for the CDR3 is TGTGCTAGTGGTCGGGACTCAATCTACAATGAGCAGTTCTTC.

V is TRBV6-1 and J is TRBJ1-1; D gene uncertain. The CDR3 runs to 13 residues. The V end was cut by 0 bases, the J end by 7 bases, with 9 bases between. Germline V lookup: CDR1 MNHNS, CDR2 SASEGT. The DNA for the CDR3 is TGTGCCAGCAGTGAAGCGGGCAGATTTGAAGCTTTCTTT. This encodes CASSEAGRFEAFF.

V gene TRBV28 combines with J gene TRBJ1-3; 8 bases are a match to TRBD1. J gave up 4 bases and V 6 bases, and 5 bases lay outside the gene matches. CDR3 length equals 14 residues. Germline CDR1 MDHEN, CDR2 SYDVKM. As DNA, the CDR3 is TGTGCCAGCAGAACCCGGACAGGGGGAAACACCATATATTTT. Its protein product is CASRTRTGGNTIYF.

The chain combines TRBV28 with TRBJ2-1; 10 bases line up with TRBD1. This CDR3 has 15 residues. V trimming: 4 bases; J trimming: 2 bases; junction bases outside the gene matches: 2. Germline V gene sequence: CDR1 MDHEN, CDR2 SYDVKM. CDR3 nucleotides: TGTGCCAGCAGTTCGGGACAGGGGCCCTACAATGAGCAGTTCTTC. Translating gives CASSSGQGPYNEQFF. Variable domain in full (rest from reference TRBV28 and TRBJ2-1): DVKVTQSSRYLVKRTGEKVFLECVQDMDHENMFWYRQDPGLGLRLIYFSYDVKMKEKGDIPEGYSVSREKKERFSLILESASTNQTSMYLCASSSGQGPYNEQFFGPGTRLTVL.

The chain links TRBV6-1 to TRBJ1-2; D is ambiguous. The germline gives CDR1 MNHNS, CDR2 SASEGT. CDR3 length: 16 amino acids. Trimming pared 2 bases from V and 5 bases from J, leaving 18 bases between. CDR3 coding DNA: TGTGCCAGCAGTGAATCGGTGGGCGCAGTCGGGTATGGCTACACCTTC. It specifies CASSESVGAVGYGYTF.

The chain has TRBV4-3 and TRBJ2-7, with D perhaps being TRBD1 or TRBD2 (5 bases each). Germline V gene data show CDR1 as LGHNA and CDR2 as YSLEER. V was shortened by 1 base and J by 4 bases, with 17 bases between the two germline ends. The CDR3 has 16 residues. CDR3 loop: CASSQVFSGLRYEQYF. DNA of the CDR3: TGCGCCAGCAGCCAAGTTTTCTCGGGGCTTCGTTACGAGCAGTACTTC.

The chain has TRBV10-3 and TRBJ1-1, with D unresolved. CDR1 and CDR2 (germline): ENHRY, SYGVKD. The CDR3 extends over 13 amino acids. The V gene lost 6 bases and the J gene lost 5 bases, with 13 bases spanning the gap. The chain's CDR3 is CAISQELETEAFF. The DNA of the CDR3 is TGTGCCATCAGCCAGGAGCTGGAAACTGAAGCTTTCTTT.